What follows are 31 T cell receptor beta chains derived from one specimen sequenced in a study of control samples from healthy donors and cancer patients. Sequencing used immunoSEQ multiplex PCR; TCRdb keeps in-frame clones, though not all of them. The repertoire holds roughly 130,000 clones, with about 88% as singletons. Sequencing was performed on blood. These TCRs come from a woman aged 25 to 39 in good health.

The chain carries TRBV27 and TRBJ1-1, with D possibly being TRBD1 (5 bases). Germline V gene data show CDR1 as MNHEY and CDR2 as SMNVEV (reference sequence). V lost 0 bases to trimming and J lost 7 bases, with 12 bases between them. The CDR3 runs 14 residues. The CDR3: CASSLSGPRGEAFF. The CDR3 coding sequence is TGTGCCAGCAGTTTATCAGGACCGAGGGGTGAAGCTTTCTTT.

The chain joins TRBV7-2 to TRBJ1-6, with 7 bases identical to TRBD1. The germline V gene encodes CDR1 SGHTA and CDR2 FQGNSA. CDR3 length: 15 residues. The J segment lost 9 bases and the V segment lost 5 bases, leaving 10 bases of the junction unmatched. The CDR3 reads CASSVETGMGSPLHF. The CDR3 DNA is TGTGCCAGCAGCGTGGAGACAGGGATGGGTTCACCCCTCCACTTT.

The rearrangement uses TRBV28 and TRBJ1-2; 9 nucleotides agree with TRBD1. CDR1 is MDHEN and CDR2 is SYDVKM in the germline V gene. The V segment lost 1 base and the J segment 5 bases; nucleotides outside the gene matches: 8. The CDR3 spans 16 residues. The CDR3 coding sequence is TGTGCCAGCAGTTTATCCGAACCGGGACAGGGTTATGGCTACACCTTC. Protein product: CASSLSEPGQGYGYTF.

This chain uses TRBV6-1 with TRBJ1-2; D is perhaps TRBD1 (6 bases). This CDR3 region has 15 residues. The V gene's germline CDR1 is MNHNS and CDR2 SASEGT. V gave up 2 bases and J gave up 8 bases, with 18 bases separating them. The CDR3 nucleotides read TGTGCCAGCAGTGAACAGGGGAGGGAATCATCGGGCTACACCTTC. Translating it yields CASSEQGRESSGYTF.

The chain employs TRBV10-3 and TRBJ2-1; TRBD2 is a possible D gene (5 bases). Germline V gene sequence: CDR1 ENHRY, CDR2 SYGVKD. The CDR3 runs 13 residues. Trimming removed 3 bases at V and 5 bases at J, with 8 bases between. The CDR3 DNA reads TGTGCCATCAGTGATCGGGGAAACAATGAGCAGTTCTTC. This translates into CAISDRGNNEQFF.

The genes are TRBV3-1 (or the pseudogene TRBV3-2) and TRBJ1-2; D gene uncertain. CDR3 length: 13 residues. V lost 0 bases, J lost 8 bases, and 10 bases lay in between. Germline CDR1 LGHDT, CDR2 YNNKEL (reference sequence). CDR3 region: CASSQDSTDGYTF. The CDR3 DNA reads TGTGCCAGCAGCCAAGACAGCACGGACGGCTACACCTTC.

V and J are TRBV5-4 and TRBJ2-7; 7 bases fit TRBD1. Germline CDR1 reads SGHNT; CDR2 reads YYREEE (reference sequence). The CDR3 spans 13 residues. J gave up 6 bases and V 2 bases, and 5 bases lay outside the gene matches. The CDR3 sequence is CASSFIHRGEQYF. CDR3 DNA: TGTGCCAGCAGCTTTATCCACAGGGGCGAGCAGTACTTC.

This chain joins TRBV28 and TRBJ1-5, with D tentatively TRBD1 (6 bases). This CDR3 comprises 16 residues. The V gene lost 1 base and the J gene lost 5 bases, with 15 bases spanning the gap. Germline V CDR1 and CDR2: MDHEN, SYDVKM. The CDR3 sequence: CASSLLGWGPDQPQHF. CDR3 nucleotides: TGTGCCAGCAGTTTATTGGGTTGGGGGCCCGATCAGCCCCAGCATTTT. Drawing the rest from reference TRBV28 and TRBJ1-5, the complete variable domain is DVKVTQSSRYLVKRTGEKVFLECVQDMDHENMFWYRQDPGLGLRLIYFSYDVKMKEKGDIPEGYSVSREKKERFSLILESASTNQTSMYLCASSLLGWGPDQPQHFGDGTRLSIL.

The J gene is TRBJ2-3, the V gene TRBV7-2; no clear D. This CDR3 spans 15 amino acids. V lost 5 bases and J lost 0, with 12 bases in between. In germline, CDR1 is SGHTA, CDR2 FQGNSA. This CDR3 is CASSLRGRSTDTQYF. DNA for the CDR3: TGTGCCAGCAGCCTCCGTGGGCGTAGCACAGATACGCAGTATTTT. Complete variable domain (other parts from reference TRBV7-2 and TRBJ2-3): GAGVSQSPSNKVTEKGKDVELRCDPISGHTALYWYRQSLGQGLEFLIYFQGNSAPDKSGLPSDRFSAERTGGSVSTLTIQRTQQEDSAVYLCASSLRGRSTDTQYFGPGTRLTVL.

With regard to this clone: The sample contains more than one DNA sequence encoding this CDR3. The rearrangement joins TRBV29-1 to TRBJ2-7; 9 bases agree with TRBD1. The CDR3 runs to 17 residues. Per the germline V gene, CDR1 is SQVTM and CDR2 is ANQGSEA. V was clipped by 1 base and J by 3 bases; unmatched bases: 13. The CDR3 DNA follows: TGCAGCGTTGAAGGGGTGGGTCGGGACAGGGCCCTCTACGAGCAGTACTTC. It yields the protein CSVEGVGRDRALYEQYF.

The chain combines TRBV7-2 with TRBJ2-3; D is uncertain. The V end lost 0 bases, the J end lost 3 bases, and 7 bases lay between the germline ends. The germline V gene has CDR1 SGHTA and CDR2 FQGNSA. CDR3 size: 14 residues. CDR3 bases: TGTGCCAGCAGCTTAGCCAGAAAGACAGATACGCAGTATTTT. It translates to CASSLARKTDTQYF.

This rearrangement joins TRBV13 to TRBJ1-5, with TRBD1 as a possible D gene (5 bases). The V end lost 3 bases, the J end lost 7 bases, and 13 bases lay between the germline ends. The germline gives CDR1 PRHDT, CDR2 FYEKMQ (reference sequence). The CDR3 has 14 residues. CDR3 in amino acids: CASSLGGNSQPQHF. Written as DNA, the CDR3 is TGTGCCAGCAGCTTGGGGGGGAACAGCCAGCCCCAGCATTTT.

The CDR3 loop reads CASSRDNIDTQYF. In DNA form, the CDR3 reads TGTGCCAGCAGCCGGGACAACATAGATACGCAGTATTTT. This chain joins TRBV2 and TRBJ2-3, with a tentative D call TRBD1 (6 bases). Germline V CDR1 and CDR2: SNHLY, FYNNEI. Trimming pared 6 bases from V and 5 bases from J, leaving 12 bases between. This CDR3 has 13 residues.

On this clone itself: Within the sample, other DNA sequences also encode this same CDR3. The V call is TRBV3-1 (or the pseudogene TRBV3-2), the J call TRBJ1-2; no reliable D call. CDR3 length: 14 residues. CDR1 LGHDT and CDR2 YNNKEL come from the germline V gene (reference sequence). V lost 1 base to trimming and J lost 6 bases, with 12 bases between them. In DNA, the CDR3 is TGTGCCAGCAGCCAAGGTCTGGGCAGGCATGGCTACACCTTC. It translates to CASSQGLGRHGYTF.

This chain joins TRBV3-1 (or the pseudogene TRBV3-2) and TRBJ2-7; TRBD1 aligns across 12 bases. With 0 bases clipped from V and 6 bases from J, the junction kept 12 bases outside the gene matches. The V gene's germline CDR1 is LGHDT and CDR2 YNNKEL (reference sequence). This CDR3 is built from 18 residues. The CDR3 loop reads CASSQDRGQGARLGEQYF. The CDR3 DNA reads as TGTGCCAGCAGCCAAGATAGGGGACAGGGGGCCCGGTTGGGCGAGCAGTACTTC.

This clone has a handful of counts. The rearrangement joins TRBV30 to TRBJ2-5; D ambiguous. Germline lookup yields CDR1 GTSNPN and CDR2 SVGIG (reference sequence). V was pared by 0 bases and J by 5 bases, with 10 bases between. This CDR3 is 13 amino acids long. This CDR3 reads CAWSVLGLETQYF. The CDR3 coding sequence is TGTGCCTGGAGTGTTTTGGGGTTGGAGACCCAGTACTTC.

The rearrangement links TRBV14 to TRBJ1-2; perhaps TRBD1 as D (5 bases). Trimming removed 1 base at V and 5 bases at J, with 8 bases between. This CDR3 region has 13 residues. Looked up from germline, CDR1 is SGHDN and CDR2 is FVKESK. Written as DNA, the CDR3 is TGTGCCAGCAGCCAAGTGGAGGGGTATGGCTACACCTTC. This codes for CASSQVEGYGYTF.

The chain carries TRBV2 and TRBJ2-1; D call uncertain. V gave up 1 base and J gave up 0 bases, with 10 bases separating them. The CDR3 has 16 residues. The germline V gene has CDR1 SNHLY and CDR2 FYNNEI. The CDR3 nucleotides are TGTGCCAGCAGTGAAGTTGGTCTGCCCTCCTACAATGAGCAGTTCTTC. This encodes CASSEVGLPSYNEQFF.

The rearrangement links TRBV28 to TRBJ1-5; D ambiguous. The CDR3 totals 15 residues. Germline values: CDR1 MDHEN, CDR2 SYDVKM. V was shortened by 5 bases and J by 3 bases, with 14 bases between the two germline ends. Here the CDR3 DNA reads TGTGCCAGCAGTGGCCCAAGAAGATCCAATCAGCCCCAGCATTTT. It is translated as CASSGPRRSNQPQHF.

V is TRBV30 and J is TRBJ2-4; 9 bases line up with TRBD1. J was trimmed by 7 bases and V by 4 bases; bases with no gene match: 8. CDR3 size: 14 residues. Germline CDR1 is GTSNPN and CDR2 is SVGIG (reference sequence). CDR3 DNA: TGTGCCTGGACCTCCGCGACAGGGGGGAACATTCAGTACTTC. As protein: CAWTSATGGNIQYF. Complete variable domain (other parts from reference TRBV30 and TRBJ2-4): SQTIHQWPATLVQPVGSPLSLECTVEGTSNPNLYWYRQAAGRGLQLLFYSVGIGQISSEVPQNLSASRPQDRQFILSSKKLLLSDSGFYLCAWTSATGGNIQYFGAGTRLSVL.

This chain connects TRBV7-9 to TRBJ2-7, with 8 bases that match TRBD1. CDR3 length equals 15 residues. V shed 2 bases and J 2 bases; nucleotides not matched to a gene: 5. Germline lookup yields CDR1 SEHNR and CDR2 FQNEAQ (reference sequence). The CDR3 loop is CASSLSGTGTYEQYF. The DNA for the CDR3 is TGTGCCAGCAGCTTATCTGGGACAGGAACCTACGAGCAGTACTTC.

The V and J genes are TRBV7-8 and TRBJ1-1, with D tentatively TRBD1 (5 bases). Germline loops: CDR1 SGHVS, CDR2 FQNEAQ. CDR3 length: 14 residues. V lost 4 bases and J lost 1, with 10 bases in between. The CDR3 region is CASSSRDGNTEAFF. CDR3 nucleotide sequence: TGTGCCAGCAGCTCCAGGGACGGGAACACTGAAGCTTTCTTT.

The chain combines TRBV9 with TRBJ1-6; tentatively, D is TRBD1 (6 bases). From germline, CDR1 is SGDLS and CDR2 YYNGEE. The CDR3 is 15 amino acids. Trimming removed 0 bases at V and 6 bases at J, with 10 bases between. The CDR3 here is CASSVEQGFNSPLHF. CDR3 DNA: TGTGCCAGCAGCGTAGAGCAGGGGTTTAATTCACCCCTCCACTTT.

In DNA, the CDR3 is TGTGCCAGCTCACCCCGCCGGGGCCGGGACACTGAAGCTTTCTTT. Translated: CASSPRRGRDTEAFF. The V gene is TRBV18, the J gene TRBJ1-1; D may be TRBD1 (5 bases). Deletions cut 3 bases from V and 3 bases from J, with 14 bases between. Germline V gene data show CDR1 as KGHSH and CDR2 as LQKENI. The CDR3 has 15 residues.

The V gene is TRBV6-4, the J gene TRBJ2-1, with 7 positions matching TRBD1. The CDR3 spans 14 residues. Germline V gene lookup returns CDR1 MRHNA and CDR2 SNTAGT. Losses at the gene ends were 6 bases for V and 4 bases for J; bases not matched to a gene: 6. The CDR3 loop is CASSSGTDYNEQFF. Here the CDR3 DNA reads TGTGCCAGCAGCTCCGGGACAGATTACAATGAGCAGTTCTTC.

This clone was seen only a few times. V gene TRBV5-6 combines with J gene TRBJ2-2; 7 bases match TRBD2. CDR3 length: 16 residues. The germline V gene encodes CDR1 SGHDT and CDR2 YYEEEE. V lost 1 base, J lost 1 base, and 4 bases stayed unmatched. The chain's CDR3 is CASSLYLAENTGELFF. The CDR3 DNA reads TGTGCCAGCAGCTTGTACCTAGCGGAGAACACCGGGGAGCTGTTTTTT.

This clone has a single count. The rearrangement links TRBV7-3 to TRBJ2-7, with D perhaps matching TRBD2 (6 bases). Germline V CDR1 and CDR2: SGHTA, FQGTGA. CDR3 length: 14 amino acids. Trimming took off 4 bases at V and 5 bases at J, with 15 bases between the two ends. The CDR3 region has the DNA TGTGCCAGCAGCTCCGTCGCGGGGAACAACGAGCAGTACTTC. Translating it yields CASSSVAGNNEQYF.

The rearrangement uses TRBV6-6 and TRBJ1-2; 9 bases are a match to TRBD1. Germline V lookup: CDR1 MNHNY, CDR2 SVGAGI (reference sequence). The CDR3 totals 14 residues. With 6 bases clipped from V and 4 bases from J, the junction kept 6 bases outside the gene matches. Written as DNA, the CDR3 is TGTGCCAGCAGGGACGGGACAGGGTCCTATGGCTACACCTTC. Translating gives CASRDGTGSYGYTF.

The chain is built from TRBV28 and TRBJ1-5, with TRBD1 as a possible D gene (5 bases). Germline lookup yields CDR1 MDHEN and CDR2 SYDVKM. V lost 6 bases to trimming and J lost 4 bases, with 19 bases between them. The CDR3 loop spans 16 amino acids. CDR3 in DNA: TGTGCCAGCAGCCAATCGCCGGGACGGATAAATCAGCCCCAGCATTTT. Residues: CASSQSPGRINQPQHF.

This clone was picked up one time. The chain is built from TRBV10-3 and TRBJ1-5; D unresolved. This CDR3 comprises 14 residues. Per germline, CDR1 ENHRY and CDR2 SYGVKD. The V and J ends lost 2 bases and 6 bases respectively, with 11 bases between them. Here the CDR3 DNA reads TGTGCCATCAGTGAGAACGTATCGGGTCAGCCCCAGCATTTT. Translated, it gives CAISENVSGQPQHF.

The chain is built from TRBV27 and TRBJ1-2; TRBD1 matches at 9 bases. The V gene end was trimmed by 4 bases and the J gene end by 6 bases; junction bases not matched to a gene: 3. The CDR3 is 13 residues long. In germline, CDR1 is MNHEY, CDR2 SMNVEV (reference sequence). The CDR3 region has the DNA TGTGCCAGCAGTTACACAGGGGGCGATGGCTACACCTTC. It is translated as CASSYTGGDGYTF.